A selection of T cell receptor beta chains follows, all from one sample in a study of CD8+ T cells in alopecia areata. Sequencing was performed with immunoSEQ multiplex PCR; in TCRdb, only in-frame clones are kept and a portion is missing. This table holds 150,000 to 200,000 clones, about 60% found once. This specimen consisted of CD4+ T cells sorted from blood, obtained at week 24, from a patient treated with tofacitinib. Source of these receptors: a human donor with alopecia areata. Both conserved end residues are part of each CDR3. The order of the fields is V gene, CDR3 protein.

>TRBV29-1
CSVEVSSTDTQYF
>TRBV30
CAWSVRGGDSPLHF
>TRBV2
CATTGEGTGELFF
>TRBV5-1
CASSFTSSTDTQYF
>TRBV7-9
CASSLTSDQPQHF
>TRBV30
CAWSGQYNSPLHF
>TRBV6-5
CASRSTQGYYQPQHF
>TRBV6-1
CASSAWGQGGYYGYTF
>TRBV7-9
CASGGTTVSYGYTF
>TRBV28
CASSRGQSNQPQHF
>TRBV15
CATSRDDGPYGYTF
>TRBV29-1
CSVERQAQETQYF
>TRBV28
CASSFINTGELFF
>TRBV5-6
CASSLVRLDTQYF
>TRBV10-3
CAISESETQYF
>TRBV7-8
CASSLGGQDQETQYF
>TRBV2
CASSGLNYGYTF
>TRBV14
CASSPRQGKGEKLFF